The rows below give T cell receptor beta chains drawn from one sample of a study of monozygotic twins with inflammatory bowel disease. Using the 5' RACE reads, TCRdb records one entry per CDR3 protein without DNA. This sample's clone table lists a few hundred thousand distinct CDR3 sequences. Sequencing was performed on blood. The receptors stem from a human donor with ulcerative colitis or Crohn's disease, or a healthy co-twin of an affected twin (not recorded which). CDR3s include the opening cysteine and the closing phenylalanine or tryptophan.

v_call: TRBV10-2; j_call: TRBJ1-1; cdr3_aa: CAPKGGKRGKDTEAFF
v_call: TRBV20-1; j_call: TRBJ2-3; cdr3_aa: CSARVGLPAWSDTQYF
v_call: TRBV20-1; j_call: TRBJ1-1; cdr3_aa: CSARPRQGFLEAFF
v_call: TRBV20-1; j_call: TRBJ1-1; cdr3_aa: CSARYRGRVPNTEAFF
v_call: TRBV7-9; j_call: TRBJ2-2; cdr3_aa: CASSSQQHTGELFF
v_call: TRBV7-9; j_call: TRBJ2-5; cdr3_aa: CASSWGLAGFSEETQYF
v_call: TRBV3-1; j_call: TRBJ2-3; cdr3_aa: CASSQGRPGGDTQYF
v_call: TRBV5-1; j_call: TRBJ2-7; cdr3_aa: CASSPDGYPYEQYF
v_call: TRBV4-1; j_call: TRBJ2-7; cdr3_aa: CASSQGLIPGGTPYEQYF
v_call: TRBV4-2; j_call: TRBJ1-2; cdr3_aa: CASSQALGRNYGYTF
v_call: TRBV2; j_call: TRBJ2-3; cdr3_aa: CASRILGDTQYF
v_call: TRBV5-1; j_call: TRBJ2-6; cdr3_aa: CASRVAASGISGANVLTF
v_call: TRBV20-1; j_call: TRBJ1-5; cdr3_aa: CSAWAASTPNIHSNQPQHF
v_call: TRBV13; j_call: TRBJ1-1; cdr3_aa: CASSRTWNTEAFF
v_call: TRBV7-9; j_call: TRBJ2-1; cdr3_aa: CASRSGEYNEQFF
v_call: TRBV7-2; j_call: TRBJ2-1; cdr3_aa: CASSSLGNEQFF
v_call: TRBV9; j_call: TRBJ2-5; cdr3_aa: CASSARLAGGVKGETQYF
v_call: TRBV30; j_call: TRBJ2-1; cdr3_aa: CAWSPGPSGGKQFF
v_call: TRBV4-1; j_call: TRBJ2-3; cdr3_aa: CASSQNPTQYF
v_call: TRBV20-1; j_call: TRBJ2-7; cdr3_aa: CSASDNGYSYEQYF
v_call: TRBV4-1; j_call: TRBJ1-2; cdr3_aa: CASSQDLTHSGYTF
v_call: TRBV12-3/TRBV12-4; j_call: TRBJ1-1; cdr3_aa: CASSQRRLLRTEAFF
v_call: TRBV10-2; j_call: TRBJ2-7; cdr3_aa: CASSRTGISYEQYF
v_call: TRBV5-8; j_call: TRBJ2-5; cdr3_aa: CASRVAGGETQYF
v_call: TRBV21-1; j_call: TRBJ1-2; cdr3_aa: CASSKVKGQGGNYGYTF
v_call: TRBV6-1; j_call: TRBJ2-2; cdr3_aa: CASSREGGNTGELFF
v_call: TRBV3-1; j_call: TRBJ2-2; cdr3_aa: CASSRTSLGELFF
v_call: TRBV29-1; j_call: TRBJ1-2; cdr3_aa: CSVEWARTNYGYTF
v_call: TRBV10-2; j_call: TRBJ1-2; cdr3_aa: CASSPPGRHSYGYTF
v_call: TRBV20-1; j_call: TRBJ2-7; cdr3_aa: CSARDTSSAYEQYF
v_call: TRBV6-2/TRBV6-3; j_call: TRBJ1-1; cdr3_aa: CASSNQGPTEAFF
v_call: TRBV5-5; j_call: TRBJ1-5; cdr3_aa: CASSLGDRGYSNQPQHF
v_call: TRBV6-5; j_call: TRBJ2-1; cdr3_aa: CASTFGNEQFF
v_call: TRBV14; j_call: TRBJ2-2; cdr3_aa: CASSPIGFGRLNTGELFF
v_call: TRBV5-1; j_call: TRBJ2-2; cdr3_aa: CASSLALAGGRITGELFF
v_call: TRBV19; j_call: TRBJ2-2; cdr3_aa: CASSIENREQELFF
v_call: TRBV7-2; j_call: TRBJ2-2; cdr3_aa: CASSLRLAGGTGELFF
v_call: TRBV4-3; j_call: TRBJ2-7; cdr3_aa: CASSQGVQGFNEQYF
v_call: TRBV12-3/TRBV12-4; j_call: TRBJ2-5; cdr3_aa: CASSYGGPETQYF
v_call: TRBV18; j_call: TRBJ2-7; cdr3_aa: CASSPDGVWEQYF
v_call: TRBV30; j_call: TRBJ2-2; cdr3_aa: CAWRHRTLRTTGELFF
v_call: TRBV7-9; j_call: TRBJ1-1; cdr3_aa: CASSSRTEWDTEAFF
v_call: TRBV5-5; j_call: TRBJ2-7; cdr3_aa: CASSSGVTYEQYF
v_call: TRBV7-9; j_call: TRBJ1-1; cdr3_aa: CASSWVLAEAFF
v_call: TRBV12-3/TRBV12-4; j_call: TRBJ2-6; cdr3_aa: CASSYLSGGPGANVLTF